Sequencing of this T cell receptor (beta chain) was carried out in a study of blood T cell repertoires in COVID-19. Study-wide context: From T cells, B-cell-depleted T cells, or PBMCs came the material, which was cDNA or gDNA.

Assay used: immunoSEQ multiplex PCR; TCRdb lists only in-frame clones, some missing. The sample carries approximately 53,000 clones, roughly 82% recorded once. This CDR3 spans 13 amino acids. Trimming shortened V by 3 bases and J by 1 base, and 6 bases separated the two germline ends. The V gene's germline CDR1 is KGHSH and CDR2 LQKENI. The specimen sequenced was peripheral blood. The chain carries TRBV18 and TRBJ1-1; D possibly corresponds to TRBD1 (5 bases). The clonotype comes from a woman aged 55-75 years with acute or convalescent COVID-19. The CDR3 sequence: CASSPTGNTEAFF. Here the CDR3 DNA reads TGTGCCAGCTCACCTACAGGGAACACTGAAGCTTTCTTT.